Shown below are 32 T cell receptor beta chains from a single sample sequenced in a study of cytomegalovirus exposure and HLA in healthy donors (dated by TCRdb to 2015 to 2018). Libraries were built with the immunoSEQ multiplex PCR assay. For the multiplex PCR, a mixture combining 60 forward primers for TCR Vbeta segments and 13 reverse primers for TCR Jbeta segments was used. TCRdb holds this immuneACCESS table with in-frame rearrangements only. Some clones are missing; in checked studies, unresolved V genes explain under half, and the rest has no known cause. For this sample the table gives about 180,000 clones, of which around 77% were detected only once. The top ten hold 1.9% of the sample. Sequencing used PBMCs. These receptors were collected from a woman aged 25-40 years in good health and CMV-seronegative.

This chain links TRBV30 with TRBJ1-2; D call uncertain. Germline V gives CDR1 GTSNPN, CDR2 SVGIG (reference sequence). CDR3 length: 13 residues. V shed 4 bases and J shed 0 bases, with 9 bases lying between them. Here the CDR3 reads CAWTPTANYGYTF. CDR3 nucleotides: TGTGCCTGGACCCCCACAGCTAACTATGGCTACACCTTC.

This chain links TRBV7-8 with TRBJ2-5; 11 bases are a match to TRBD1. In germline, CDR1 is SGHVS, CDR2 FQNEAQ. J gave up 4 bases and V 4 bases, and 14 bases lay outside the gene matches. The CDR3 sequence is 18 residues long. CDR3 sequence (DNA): TGTGCCAGCAGCTGGGGACAGGGGGTAGGAGGGATCGGAGAGACCCAGTACTTC. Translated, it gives CASSWGQGVGGIGETQYF.

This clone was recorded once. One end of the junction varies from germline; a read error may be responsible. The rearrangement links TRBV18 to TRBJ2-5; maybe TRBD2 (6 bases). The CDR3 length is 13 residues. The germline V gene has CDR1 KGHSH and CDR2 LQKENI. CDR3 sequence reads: CASSAGSQETRYF. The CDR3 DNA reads TGTGCCAGCTCGGCGGGGAGCCAAGAGACCCGGTACTTC.

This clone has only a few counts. The CDR3 DNA follows: TGTGCCAGCAGTTTCGGCGGACAGGATTCTAACTATGGCTACACCTTC. This encodes CASSFGGQDSNYGYTF. This rearrangement joins TRBV27 to TRBJ1-2; 7 bases line up with TRBD1. Germline loops: CDR1 MNHEY, CDR2 SMNVEV (reference sequence). The CDR3 contains 16 residues. The junction had 7 bases not matched to a gene; V was cut back by 3 bases and J by 0 bases.

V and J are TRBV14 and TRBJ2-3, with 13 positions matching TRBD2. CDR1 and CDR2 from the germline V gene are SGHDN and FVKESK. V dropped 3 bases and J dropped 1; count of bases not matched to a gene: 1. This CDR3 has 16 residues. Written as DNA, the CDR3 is TGTGCCAGCAGCCAGGGACTAGCGGGGCGCACAGATACGCAGTATTTT. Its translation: CASSQGLAGRTDTQYF. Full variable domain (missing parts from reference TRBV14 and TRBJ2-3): EAGVTQFPSHSVIEKGQTVTLRCDPISGHDNLYWYRRVMGKEIKFLLHFVKESKQDESGMPNNRFLAERTGGTYSTLKVQPAELEDSGVYFCASSQGLAGRTDTQYFGPGTRLTVL.

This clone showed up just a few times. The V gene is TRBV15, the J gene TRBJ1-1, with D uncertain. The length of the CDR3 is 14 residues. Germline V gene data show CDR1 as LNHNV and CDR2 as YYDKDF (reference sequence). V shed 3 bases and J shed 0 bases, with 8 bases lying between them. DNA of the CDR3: TGTGCCACCAGCAGGGCCGATTTGAACACTGAAGCTTTCTTT. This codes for CATSRADLNTEAFF.

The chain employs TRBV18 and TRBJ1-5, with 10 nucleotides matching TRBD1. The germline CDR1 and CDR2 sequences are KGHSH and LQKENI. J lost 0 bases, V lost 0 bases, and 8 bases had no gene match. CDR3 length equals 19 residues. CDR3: CASSPPGQGSYNSNQPQHF. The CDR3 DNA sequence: TGTGCCAGCTCACCACCGGGACAGGGGTCCTACAATAGCAATCAGCCCCAGCATTTT.

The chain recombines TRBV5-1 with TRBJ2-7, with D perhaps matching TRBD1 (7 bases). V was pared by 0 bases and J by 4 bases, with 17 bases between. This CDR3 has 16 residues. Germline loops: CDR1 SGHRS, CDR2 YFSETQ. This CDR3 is CASSLAGGGLVYEQYF. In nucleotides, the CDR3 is TGCGCCAGCAGCTTGGCCGGAGGGGGCCTGGTTTACGAGCAGTACTTC.

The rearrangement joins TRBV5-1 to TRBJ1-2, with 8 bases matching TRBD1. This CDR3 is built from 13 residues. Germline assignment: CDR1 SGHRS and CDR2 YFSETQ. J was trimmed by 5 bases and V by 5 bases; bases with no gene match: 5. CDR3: CASRLDRGYGYTF. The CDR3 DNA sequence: TGCGCCAGCAGGCTCGACAGGGGTTATGGCTACACCTTC.

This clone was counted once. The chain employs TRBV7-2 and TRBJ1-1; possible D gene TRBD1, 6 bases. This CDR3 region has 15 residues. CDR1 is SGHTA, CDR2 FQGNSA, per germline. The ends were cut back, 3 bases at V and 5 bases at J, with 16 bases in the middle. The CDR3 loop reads CASSLMTGTQTEAFF. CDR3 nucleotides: TGTGCCAGCAGCTTGATGACCGGGACACAAACTGAAGCTTTCTTT.

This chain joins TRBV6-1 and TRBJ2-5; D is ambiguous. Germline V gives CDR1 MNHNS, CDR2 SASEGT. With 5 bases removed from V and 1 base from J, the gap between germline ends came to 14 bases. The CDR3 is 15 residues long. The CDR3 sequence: CASSPYRAPQETQYF. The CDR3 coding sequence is TGTGCCAGCAGTCCCTACAGAGCCCCCCAAGAGACCCAGTACTTC.

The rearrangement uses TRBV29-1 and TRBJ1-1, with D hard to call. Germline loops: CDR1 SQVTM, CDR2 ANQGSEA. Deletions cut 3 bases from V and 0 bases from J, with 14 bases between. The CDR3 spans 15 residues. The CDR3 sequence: CSVDLTRPMNTEAFF. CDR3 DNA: TGCAGCGTTGATCTCACGAGGCCTATGAACACTGAAGCTTTCTTT.

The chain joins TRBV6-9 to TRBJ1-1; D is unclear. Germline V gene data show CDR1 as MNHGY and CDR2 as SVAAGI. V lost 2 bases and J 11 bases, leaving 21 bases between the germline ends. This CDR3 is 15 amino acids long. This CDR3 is CASSYPVQYKGGAFF. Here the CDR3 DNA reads TGTGCCAGCAGTTATCCAGTACAATACAAGGGAGGGGCTTTCTTT.

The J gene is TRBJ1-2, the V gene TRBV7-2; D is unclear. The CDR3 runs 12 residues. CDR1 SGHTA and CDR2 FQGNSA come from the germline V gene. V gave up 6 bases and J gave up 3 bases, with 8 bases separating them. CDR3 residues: CASRGSHYGYTF. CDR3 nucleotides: TGTGCCAGCAGGGGGAGTCACTATGGCTACACCTTC.

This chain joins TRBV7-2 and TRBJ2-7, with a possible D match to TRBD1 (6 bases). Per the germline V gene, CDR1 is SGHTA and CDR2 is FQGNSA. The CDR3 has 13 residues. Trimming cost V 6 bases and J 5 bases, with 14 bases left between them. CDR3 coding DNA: TGTGCCAGCAGGGGCAGGGGCTTCCACGAGCAGTACTTC. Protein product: CASRGRGFHEQYF.

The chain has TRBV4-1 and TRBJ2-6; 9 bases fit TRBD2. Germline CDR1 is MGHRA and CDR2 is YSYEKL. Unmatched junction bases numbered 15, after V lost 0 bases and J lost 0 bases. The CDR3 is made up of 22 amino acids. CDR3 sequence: CASSQDRTAIAGALSGANVLTF. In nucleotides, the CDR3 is TGCGCCAGCAGCCAAGATCGGACGGCTATAGCGGGGGCCCTCTCTGGGGCCAACGTCCTGACTTTC.

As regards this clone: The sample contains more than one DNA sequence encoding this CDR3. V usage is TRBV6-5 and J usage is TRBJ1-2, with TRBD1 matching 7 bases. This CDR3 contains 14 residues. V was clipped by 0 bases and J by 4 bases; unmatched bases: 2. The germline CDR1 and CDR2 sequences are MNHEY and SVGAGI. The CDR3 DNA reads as TGTGCCAGCAGTTACTCGGGACAGTCCTATGGCTACACCTTC. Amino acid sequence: CASSYSGQSYGYTF.

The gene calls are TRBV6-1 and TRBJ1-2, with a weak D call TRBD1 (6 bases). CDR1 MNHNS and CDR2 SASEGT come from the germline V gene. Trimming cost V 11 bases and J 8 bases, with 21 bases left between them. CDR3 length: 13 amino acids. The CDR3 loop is CAVYVWGQRGYTF. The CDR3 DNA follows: TGTGCCGTCTATGTCTGGGGGCAAAGGGGCTACACCTTC.

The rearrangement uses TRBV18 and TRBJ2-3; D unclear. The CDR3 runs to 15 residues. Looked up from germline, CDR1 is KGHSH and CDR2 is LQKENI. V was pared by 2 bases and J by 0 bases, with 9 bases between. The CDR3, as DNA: TGTGCCAGCTCACCAATCGAAACTAGCACAGATACGCAGTATTTT. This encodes CASSPIETSTDTQYF.

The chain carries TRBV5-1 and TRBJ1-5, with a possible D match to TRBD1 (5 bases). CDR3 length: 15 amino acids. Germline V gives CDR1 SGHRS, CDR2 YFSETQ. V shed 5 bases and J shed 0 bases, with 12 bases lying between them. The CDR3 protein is CASREGTISNQPQHF. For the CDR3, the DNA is TGCGCCAGCAGGGAGGGGACGATTAGCAATCAGCCCCAGCATTTT. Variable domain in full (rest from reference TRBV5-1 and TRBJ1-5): KAGVTQTPRYLIKTRGQQVTLSCSPISGHRSVSWYQQTPGQGLQFLFEYFSETQRNKGNFPGRFSGRQFSNSRSEMNVSTLELGDSALYLCASREGTISNQPQHFGDGTRLSIL.

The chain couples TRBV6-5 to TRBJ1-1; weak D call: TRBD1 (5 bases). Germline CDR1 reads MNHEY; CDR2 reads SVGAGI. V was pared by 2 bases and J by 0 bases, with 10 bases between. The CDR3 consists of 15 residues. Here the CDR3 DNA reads TGTGCCAGCAGTTACACCGGGGGATTGAACACTGAAGCTTTCTTT. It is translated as CASSYTGGLNTEAFF.

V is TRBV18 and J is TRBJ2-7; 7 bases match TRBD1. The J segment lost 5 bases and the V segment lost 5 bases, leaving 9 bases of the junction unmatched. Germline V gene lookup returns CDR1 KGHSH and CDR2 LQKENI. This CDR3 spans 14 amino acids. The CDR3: CASSFFDRVNEQYF. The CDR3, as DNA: TGTGCCAGCTCATTCTTCGACAGGGTCAACGAGCAGTACTTC.

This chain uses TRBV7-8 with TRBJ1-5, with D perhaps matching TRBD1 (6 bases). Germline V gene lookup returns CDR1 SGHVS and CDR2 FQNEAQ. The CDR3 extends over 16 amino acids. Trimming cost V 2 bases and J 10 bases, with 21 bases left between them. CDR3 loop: CASSLSLQGIRRPQHF. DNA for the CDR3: TGTGCCAGCAGCTTATCCTTACAGGGTATCAGGAGACCCCAGCATTTT.

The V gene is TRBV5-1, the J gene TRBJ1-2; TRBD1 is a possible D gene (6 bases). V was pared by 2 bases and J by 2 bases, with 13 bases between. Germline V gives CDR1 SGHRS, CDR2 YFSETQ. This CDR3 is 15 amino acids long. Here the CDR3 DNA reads TGCGCCAGCAGCTTAAGGGGGTCAGGGAACTATGGCTACACCTTC. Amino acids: CASSLRGSGNYGYTF.

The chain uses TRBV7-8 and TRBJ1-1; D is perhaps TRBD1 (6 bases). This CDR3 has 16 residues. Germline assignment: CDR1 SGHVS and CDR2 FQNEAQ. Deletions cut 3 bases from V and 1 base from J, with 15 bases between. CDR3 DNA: TGTGCCAGCAGCTTGGCCGCAGGGGCGGGGAACACTGAAGCTTTCTTT. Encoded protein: CASSLAAGAGNTEAFF.

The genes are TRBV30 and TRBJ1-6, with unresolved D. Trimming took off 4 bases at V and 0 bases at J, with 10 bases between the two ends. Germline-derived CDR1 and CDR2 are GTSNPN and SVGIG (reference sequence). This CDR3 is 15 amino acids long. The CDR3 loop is CAWISASSYNSPLHF. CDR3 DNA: TGTGCCTGGATTTCGGCTAGCTCCTATAATTCACCCCTCCACTTT.

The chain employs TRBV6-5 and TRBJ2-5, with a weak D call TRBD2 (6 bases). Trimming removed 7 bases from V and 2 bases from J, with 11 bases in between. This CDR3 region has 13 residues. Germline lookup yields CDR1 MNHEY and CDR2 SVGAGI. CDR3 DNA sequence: TGTGCCAGCATGCGGGAAAGACAAGAGACCCAGTACTTC. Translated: CASMRERQETQYF.

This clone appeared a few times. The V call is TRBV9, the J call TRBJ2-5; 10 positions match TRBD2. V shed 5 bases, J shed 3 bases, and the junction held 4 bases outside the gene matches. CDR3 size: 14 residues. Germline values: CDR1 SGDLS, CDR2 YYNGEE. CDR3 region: CASSSSGGEETQYF. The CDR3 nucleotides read TGTGCCAGCAGTTCTAGCGGGGGAGAAGAGACCCAGTACTTC.

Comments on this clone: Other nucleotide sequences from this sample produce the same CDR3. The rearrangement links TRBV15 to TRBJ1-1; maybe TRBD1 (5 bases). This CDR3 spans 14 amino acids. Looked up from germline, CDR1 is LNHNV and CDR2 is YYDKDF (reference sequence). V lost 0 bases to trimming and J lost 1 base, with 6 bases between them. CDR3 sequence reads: CATSRDRGNTEAFF. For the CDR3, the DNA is TGTGCCACCAGCAGAGATAGGGGGAACACTGAAGCTTTCTTT.

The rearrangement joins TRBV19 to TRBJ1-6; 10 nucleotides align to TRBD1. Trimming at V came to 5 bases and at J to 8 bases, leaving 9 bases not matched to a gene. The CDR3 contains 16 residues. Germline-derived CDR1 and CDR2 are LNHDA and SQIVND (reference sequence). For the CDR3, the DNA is TGTGCCAGTAGTGTGTCGTCCGGGACAGGGGATTCACCCCTCCACTTT. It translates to CASSVSSGTGDSPLHF.

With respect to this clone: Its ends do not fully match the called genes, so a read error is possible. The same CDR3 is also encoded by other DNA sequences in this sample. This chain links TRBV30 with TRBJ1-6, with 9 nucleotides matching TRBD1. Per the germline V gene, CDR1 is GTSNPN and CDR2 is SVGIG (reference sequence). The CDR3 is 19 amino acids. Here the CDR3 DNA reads TGCGCCTGGAGTGTACGAGGACAGGGGTTAACAGGGTATAATTCACCCCTCCACTTT. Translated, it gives CAWSVRGQGLTGYNSPLHF.

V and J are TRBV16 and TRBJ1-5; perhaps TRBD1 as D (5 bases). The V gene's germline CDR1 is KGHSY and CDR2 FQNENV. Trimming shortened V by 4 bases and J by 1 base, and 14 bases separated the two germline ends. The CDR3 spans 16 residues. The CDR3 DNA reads TGTGCCAGCAGCCTACCGGCAGGGTTGAGCAATCAGCCCCAGCATTTT. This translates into CASSLPAGLSNQPQHF.